A selection of T cell receptor beta chains follows, all from one sample in a study of T cells in Graves' hyperthyroidism and ophthalmopathy. Each CDR3 protein is one row after TCRdb ran MiXCR on the multiplex PCR reads. The sample includes under 400,000 distinct CDR3 sequences, 21% seen only once; the top ten take over 45%. The sequenced sample consisted of blood. The source is a woman aged 50 to 60 with Graves' hyperthyroidism. Each CDR3 is given without its conserved first and last residue. Fields, in order: J gene, V gene, CDR3 protein.

j_call: TRBJ2-1; v_call: TRBV28; cdr3_aa: ASTLRDSTYNEQF
j_call: TRBJ2-2; v_call: TRBV12-3/TRBV12-4; cdr3_aa: ASSLAVGGGELF
j_call: TRBJ2-1; v_call: TRBV6-2/TRBV6-3; cdr3_aa: ASSYLSGTNPYNEQF
j_call: TRBJ2-2; v_call: TRBV2; cdr3_aa: ASSEFTGGRTGELF
j_call: TRBJ2-2; v_call: TRBV12-3/TRBV12-4; cdr3_aa: ASRGDGTTGKLF
j_call: TRBJ2-2; v_call: TRBV12-3/TRBV12-4; cdr3_aa: ASSLGQGGTGELF
j_call: TRBJ2-7; v_call: TRBV4-1; cdr3_aa: ASSRGTGAYEQY
j_call: TRBJ1-5; v_call: TRBV6-1; cdr3_aa: ASSGPAAYSNQPQH
j_call: TRBJ2-2; v_call: TRBV20-1; cdr3_aa: SAVVAGAGELF
j_call: TRBJ2-1; v_call: TRBV14; cdr3_aa: ASSQGPGQGYNEQF
j_call: TRBJ2-5; v_call: TRBV12-3/TRBV12-4; cdr3_aa: ASSGGLRGGQETQY
j_call: TRBJ2-2; v_call: TRBV3-1; cdr3_aa: ASSLTGFGELF
j_call: TRBJ1-5; v_call: TRBV18; cdr3_aa: ASSSRDRGNDQPQH
j_call: TRBJ2-2; v_call: TRBV27; cdr3_aa: ASSLQTGGRYTGELF
j_call: TRBJ1-1; v_call: TRBV29-1; cdr3_aa: SVVSLIGTEAF
j_call: TRBJ1-6; v_call: TRBV12-3/TRBV12-4; cdr3_aa: ASSFDRQNSPLH
j_call: TRBJ2-7; v_call: TRBV6-1; cdr3_aa: ASRRTGNYEQY
j_call: TRBJ1-5; v_call: TRBV20-1; cdr3_aa: SAVPGKSNQPQH
j_call: TRBJ2-2; v_call: TRBV29-1; cdr3_aa: SVSGTGELF
j_call: TRBJ2-4; v_call: TRBV12-3/TRBV12-4; cdr3_aa: ASQRYSQNIQY
j_call: TRBJ1-6; v_call: TRBV20-1; cdr3_aa: SARGQSSYNSPLH
j_call: TRBJ2-7; v_call: TRBV5-1; cdr3_aa: ASSLQGSRVYEQY
j_call: TRBJ1-1; v_call: TRBV12-5; cdr3_aa: ASGLQGKRNTEAF
j_call: TRBJ1-5; v_call: TRBV6-2/TRBV6-3; cdr3_aa: ASRGGGGASNQPQH